The rows below give T cell receptor beta chains drawn from one sample of a study of cytomegalovirus exposure and HLA in healthy donors. Sequencing was performed with immunoSEQ multiplex PCR; in TCRdb, only in-frame clones are kept and a portion is missing. The data contain roughly 180,000 clones, 75% of them singletons. Sequenced: PBMCs. The receptors derive from a woman aged 40 to 55 in good health and CMV-seropositive. CDR3s include the opening cysteine and the closing phenylalanine or tryptophan. A D gene is named only where the DNA matches it firmly. Expanded clones are given a class, and other clones once, few, many or no size at all.

V gene	J gene	clone size	D gene	CDR3 protein	CDR3 DNA
TRBV5-4	TRBJ1-1	.	.	CASSTLELNTEAFF	TGTGCCAGCAGCACCCTTGAGCTCAACACTGAAGCTTTCTTT
TRBV6-5	TRBJ2-2	few	.	CASSYSSGSGTGELFF	TGTGCCAGCAGTTACTCGAGTGGGAGCGGCACCGGGGAGCTGTTTTTT
TRBV15	TRBJ1-5	.	.	CATSRDRGGSNQPQHF	TGTGCCACCAGCAGAGATCGAGGGGGAAGCAATCAGCCCCAGCACTTT
TRBV7-3	TRBJ2-3	.	.	CASSLSGLGEDTQYF	TGTGCCAGCAGCTTGAGCGGGTTAGGAGAAGATACGCAGTATTTT
TRBV27	TRBJ1-2	.	TRBD1	CASSLQPGTGVLSGYTF	TGTGCCAGCAGTTTACAACCAGGGACAGGGGTTTTAAGTGGCTACACCTTC
TRBV27	TRBJ2-7	.	TRBD2	CASSPLGLAGPTYEQYF	TGTGCCAGCAGTCCGCTGGGACTAGCGGGGCCGACCTACGAGCAGTACTTC
TRBV19	TRBJ1-2	.	.	CASRESQGYYGYTF	TGTGCCAGCCGAGAGAGCCAGGGCTACTATGGCTACACCTTC
TRBV5-8	TRBJ1-2	few	.	CASSPLPIGGTDGYTF	TGTGCCAGCAGCCCCCTACCGATCGGAGGCACAGACGGCTACACCTTC
TRBV25-1	TRBJ2-3	.	.	CASSDPTPSTDTQYF	TGTGCCAGCAGTGATCCGACTCCGAGCACAGATACGCAGTATTTT
TRBV5-1	TRBJ1-5	.	.	CASSLSGQHNQPQHF	TGCGCCAGCAGCTTGTCGGGACAACACAATCAGCCCCAGCATTTT
TRBV5-1	TRBJ2-5	.	TRBD2	CAGSLLAGAGETQYF	TGCGCCGGCAGCTTGTTGGCGGGAGCCGGGGAGACCCAGTACTTC
TRBV28	TRBJ2-7	.	TRBD2	CASNSGGTSSQYF	TGTGCCAGCAATAGCGGGGGGACTAGTTCGCAGTACTTC
TRBV28	TRBJ2-3	.	.	CASTTLQGTQYF	TGTGCCAGCACCACCCTACAGGGCACGCAGTATTTT
TRBV7-2	TRBJ2-1	.	TRBD2	CASSGLGLAGRYSEQFF	TGTGCCAGCAGCGGGCTAGGACTAGCGGGACGTTACAGTGAGCAGTTCTTC
TRBV5-5	TRBJ2-7	.	TRBD1	CASSLTGTGSYEQYF	TGTGCCAGCAGCTTGACCGGGACAGGGTCCTACGAGCAGTACTTC
TRBV29-1	TRBJ2-5	.	.	CSARRRGETQYF	TGCAGCGCCCGCAGGAGGGGAGAGACCCAGTACTTC
TRBV6-6	TRBJ2-2	.	.	CASREGLTNTGELFF	TGTGCCAGCAGAGAGGGCCTCACGAACACCGGGGAGCTGTTTTTT
TRBV4-3	TRBJ1-1	few	.	CASSQADSADAEAFF	TGCGCCAGCAGCCAAGCGGACTCGGCGGATGCTGAAGCTTTCTTT
TRBV30	TRBJ1-1	.	TRBD1	CAWRPRGLSEAFF	TGTGCCTGGAGGCCCAGGGGGCTGTCTGAAGCTTTCTTT
TRBV10-3	TRBJ1-1	once	.	CAISESAGYTEAFF	TGTGCCATCAGTGAGTCGGCAGGATACACTGAAGCTTTCTTT
TRBV5-4	TRBJ2-5	.	TRBD1	CASSLGTGTRETQYF	TGTGCCAGCAGCTTGGGGACAGGGACGCGAGAGACCCAGTACTTC
TRBV13	TRBJ2-1	.	TRBD2	CASSLGGIAGEPSYNEQFF	TGTGCCAGCAGCTTAGGGGGAATAGCGGGAGAACCCTCCTACAATGAGCAGTTCTTC